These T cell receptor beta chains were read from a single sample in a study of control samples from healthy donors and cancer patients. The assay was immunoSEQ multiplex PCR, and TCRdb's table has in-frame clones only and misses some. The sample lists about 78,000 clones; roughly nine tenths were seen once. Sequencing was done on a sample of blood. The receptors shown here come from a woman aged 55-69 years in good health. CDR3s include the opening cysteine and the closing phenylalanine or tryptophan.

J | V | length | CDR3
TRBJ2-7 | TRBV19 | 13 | CASSQKQGYEQYF
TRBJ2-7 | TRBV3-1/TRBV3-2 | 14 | CASSQALAAYEQYF
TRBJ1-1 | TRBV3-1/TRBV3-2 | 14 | CASSHLDRDTEAFF
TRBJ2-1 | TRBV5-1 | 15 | CASSLGGGSGDEQFF
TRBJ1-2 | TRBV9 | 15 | CASSVGGALGYGYTF
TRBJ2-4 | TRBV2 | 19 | CASSSQNGLSSLAKNIQYF
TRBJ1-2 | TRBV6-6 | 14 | CASSATGGGMVGTF
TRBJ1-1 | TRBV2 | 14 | CASSAKGGTTEAFF
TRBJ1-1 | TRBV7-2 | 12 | CASRPRRGEAFF
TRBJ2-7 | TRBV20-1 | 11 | CSASRPPGQYF
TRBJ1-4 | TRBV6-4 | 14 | CASSPPPRGEKLFF
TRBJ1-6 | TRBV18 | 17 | CASSPAGTRSYNSPLHF
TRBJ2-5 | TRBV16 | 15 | CASSQSVNSQETQYF
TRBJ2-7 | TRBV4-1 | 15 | CASSPPGRGTYEQYF
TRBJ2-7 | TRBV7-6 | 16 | CASSPGTSGGAGEQYF
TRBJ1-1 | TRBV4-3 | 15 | CASSQDRGIFTEAFF
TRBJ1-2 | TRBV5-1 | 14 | CASSSDTEGYGYTF
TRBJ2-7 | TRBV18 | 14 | CASSPDEGPYEQYF
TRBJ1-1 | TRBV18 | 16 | CASSPPSGRTDTEAFF
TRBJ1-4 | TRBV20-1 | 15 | CSVSFPGTVNEKLFF
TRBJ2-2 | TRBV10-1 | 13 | CASRFPSTGELFF
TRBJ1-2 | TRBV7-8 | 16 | CASSLAIGRQVYGYTF
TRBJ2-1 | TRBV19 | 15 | CASSARLGGPAEQFF
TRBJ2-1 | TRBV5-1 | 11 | CASTIANEQFF
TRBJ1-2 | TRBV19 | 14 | CASRHTGDDYGYTF
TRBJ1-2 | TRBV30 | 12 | CAWARQGGGYTF
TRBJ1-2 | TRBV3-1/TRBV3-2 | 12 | CASSQTDYGYTF
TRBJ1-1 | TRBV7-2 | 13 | CASSPDHGTEAFF
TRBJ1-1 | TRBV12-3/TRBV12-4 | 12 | CASSLREGEAFF
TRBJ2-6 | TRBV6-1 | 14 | CASSEASGANVLTF
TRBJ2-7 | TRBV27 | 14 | CASSQGPINYEQYF
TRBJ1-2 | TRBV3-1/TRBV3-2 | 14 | CASSQEDRGFGYTF
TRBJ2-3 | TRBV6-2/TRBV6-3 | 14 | CASSYGGSRRTQYF
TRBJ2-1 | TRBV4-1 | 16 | CASSQPRLTGYNEQFF
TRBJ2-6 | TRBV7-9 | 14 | CASSLERGANVLTF
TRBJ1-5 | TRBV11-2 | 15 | CASSATTGGEQPQHF
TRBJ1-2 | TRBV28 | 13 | CASSLLTGLGYTF
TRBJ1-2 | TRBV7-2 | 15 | CASSLVRSSEVGYTF
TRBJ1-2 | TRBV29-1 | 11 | CSVFLGDGYTF
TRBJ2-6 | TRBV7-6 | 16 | CASSAGGLSGANVLTF
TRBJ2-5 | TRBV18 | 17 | CASSPTSGGTLKETQYF
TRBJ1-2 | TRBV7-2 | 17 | CASSPTQGLRVYYGYTF
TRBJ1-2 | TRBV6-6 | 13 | CASTTDINYGYTF
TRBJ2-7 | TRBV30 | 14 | CAWSKGPSSYEQYF
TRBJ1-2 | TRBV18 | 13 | CASSPTGNYGYTF
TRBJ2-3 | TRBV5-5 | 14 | CASSLAGVEDTQYF
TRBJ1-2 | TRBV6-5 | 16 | CASSYSRGVSNYGYTF
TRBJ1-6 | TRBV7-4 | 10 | CASSCSPLHF
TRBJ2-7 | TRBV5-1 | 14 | CASRMGTGAYEQYF
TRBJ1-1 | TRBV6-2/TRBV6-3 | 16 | CASSYVQGRLNTEAFF
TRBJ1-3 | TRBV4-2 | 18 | CASSQVARPGFSGNTIYF
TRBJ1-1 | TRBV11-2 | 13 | CASSLGGATEAFF
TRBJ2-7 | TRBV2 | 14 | CASKVASGDYEQYF
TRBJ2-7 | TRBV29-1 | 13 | CSVDQGLASEQYF